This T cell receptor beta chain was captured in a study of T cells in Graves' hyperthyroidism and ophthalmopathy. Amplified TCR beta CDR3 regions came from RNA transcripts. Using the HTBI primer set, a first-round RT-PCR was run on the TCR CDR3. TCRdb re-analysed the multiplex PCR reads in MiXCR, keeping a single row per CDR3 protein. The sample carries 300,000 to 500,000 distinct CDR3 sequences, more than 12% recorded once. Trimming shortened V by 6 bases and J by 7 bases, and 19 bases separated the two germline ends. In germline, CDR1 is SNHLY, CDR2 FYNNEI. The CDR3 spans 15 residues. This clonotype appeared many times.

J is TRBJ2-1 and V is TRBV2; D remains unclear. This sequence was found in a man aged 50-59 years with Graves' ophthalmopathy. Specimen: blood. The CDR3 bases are TGTGCCAGCAGCGAAAGTGGAGATTGGTATAATGAGCAGTTCTTC. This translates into CASSESGDWYNEQFF.